These 12 T cell receptor beta chains share one sample of origin, sequenced in a study of blood T cell repertoires in COVID-19 (dated by TCRdb to about 2020). The library was prepared using the immunoSEQ multiplex PCR assay. The clones in this table, taken by TCRdb from immuneACCESS, are in-frame only. Not every clone is retained; where verified, under half of the shortfall comes from an unresolved V gene, and the cause of the rest is unknown. The table for this sample lists 200,000 to 250,000 clones; about 90% of them were counted only once. The biggest ten clones account for about 6% of the sample. The sequencing sample was made of PBMCs or T cells enriched from blood (not recorded which). Receptor source: a woman aged 25 to 39 with acute COVID-19.

V is TRBV29-1 and J is TRBJ1-1, with D uncertain. The CDR3 is made up of 12 amino acids. Trimming pared 7 bases from V and 5 bases from J, leaving 14 bases between. CDR1 and CDR2 (germline): SQVTM, ANQGSEA. The CDR3 DNA is TGCAGCGCTGGATACGGAGGGACTGAAGCTTTCTTT. Residues: CSAGYGGTEAFF.

The table lists this clone with a count of one. The chain uses TRBV30 and TRBJ1-6; D is undetermined. The CDR3 is 11 amino acids. Germline assignment: CDR1 GTSNPN and CDR2 SVGIG (reference sequence). V was clipped by 5 bases and J by 15 bases, with 14 bases between them. In nucleotides, the CDR3 is TGTGCCTGGGGCCCCCAAAAATTCCTCCACTTT. It translates to CAWGPQKFLHF.

The rearrangement uses TRBV3-1 (or the pseudogene TRBV3-2) and TRBJ2-6, with 7 bases identical to TRBD1. The V and J ends lost 4 bases and 1 base, in that order; junction bases with no gene match: 7. CDR3 length: 17 residues. Germline V gene sequence: CDR1 LGHDT, CDR2 YNNKEL (reference sequence). The DNA of the CDR3 is TGTGCCAGCAGCCCGGGACAGATGCCTTCTGGGGCCAACGTCCTGACTTTC. It encodes CASSPGQMPSGANVLTF.

This clone appeared many times. The chain uses TRBV7-9 and TRBJ1-4, with 10 nucleotides matching TRBD1. Trimming took 1 base from V and 8 from J; bases not matched to a gene: 4. CDR3 size: 15 residues. Germline CDR1 is SEHNR and CDR2 is FQNEAQ (reference sequence). This CDR3 reads CASSLGTGGEEKLFF. The DNA for the CDR3 is TGTGCCAGCAGCTTAGGGACAGGGGGAGAAGAAAAACTGTTTTTT.

The chain couples TRBV28 to TRBJ2-7; 7 bases align to TRBD1. Germline loops: CDR1 MDHEN, CDR2 SYDVKM. The V and J ends lost 5 bases and 1 base, in that order; junction bases with no gene match: 2. The CDR3 contains 13 residues. The CDR3 loop is CASSPGQSYEQYF. The CDR3 nucleotides read TGTGCCAGCAGTCCGGGACAGTCCTACGAGCAGTACTTC.

The CDR3 nucleotides are TGTGCCAGCAGCTTGTCTCCGGGTCAGCCCCAGCATTTT. Residues: CASSLSPGQPQHF. J is TRBJ1-5 and V is TRBV5-6, with D unclear. This CDR3 has 13 amino acids. Germline lookup yields CDR1 SGHDT and CDR2 YYEEEE. The V end lost 1 base, the J end lost 6 bases, and 8 bases lay between the germline ends.

V usage is TRBV30 and J usage is TRBJ1-5; TRBD1 agrees at 10 bases. Germline V lookup: CDR1 GTSNPN, CDR2 SVGIG (reference sequence). Trimming cost V 2 bases and J 4 bases; bases outside gene matches: 5. This CDR3 has 15 residues. The CDR3 sequence is CAWSLGDRGNQPQHF. The CDR3, as DNA: TGTGCCTGGAGTTTAGGGGACAGGGGTAATCAGCCCCAGCATTTT. Combining the CDR3 with reference TRBV30 and TRBJ1-5 gives the whole variable domain SQTIHQWPATLVQPVGSPLSLECTVEGTSNPNLYWYRQAAGRGLQLLFYSVGIGQISSEVPQNLSASRPQDRQFILSSKKLLLSDSGFYLCAWSLGDRGNQPQHFGDGTRLSIL.

The rearrangement links TRBV6-5 to TRBJ1-5, with D possibly matching TRBD1 (6 bases). V shed 5 bases and J shed 0 bases, with 11 bases lying between them. The CDR3 has 15 amino acids. The germline gives CDR1 MNHEY, CDR2 SVGAGI. This CDR3 reads CASSRDIFSNQPQHF. CDR3 nucleotides: TGTGCCAGCAGTCGGGACATATTTAGCAATCAGCCCCAGCATTTT.

The chain is built from TRBV11-2 and TRBJ2-5; 7 positions match TRBD1. Germline CDR1 and CDR2: SGHAT and FQNNGV. V dropped 4 bases and J dropped 2; count of bases not matched to a gene: 7. This CDR3 spans 15 amino acids. The CDR3 DNA follows: TGTGCCAGCAGCTCGTTGACAGGGTTTCAAGAGACCCAGTACTTC. It encodes CASSSLTGFQETQYF.

The J gene is TRBJ2-1, the V gene TRBV3-1 (or the pseudogene TRBV3-2), with 10 bases that match TRBD1. CDR1 is LGHDT and CDR2 is YNNKEL in the germline V gene (reference sequence). V shed 1 base, J shed 4 bases, and the junction held 4 bases outside the gene matches. The length of the CDR3 is 16 residues. The CDR3 is CASSQGGTGAYNEQFF. DNA for the CDR3: TGTGCCAGCAGCCAAGGCGGGACAGGGGCTTACAATGAGCAGTTCTTC.

This chain joins TRBV5-6 and TRBJ2-2; 8 bases align to TRBD2. Germline CDR1 SGHDT, CDR2 YYEEEE. V dropped 4 bases and J dropped 4; count of bases not matched to a gene: 12. This CDR3 has 17 residues. The CDR3 nucleotides read TGTGCCAGCAGCGCGGTAGGAAGCGGGGGTCGCACCGGGGAGCTGTTTTTT. Amino acid sequence: CASSAVGSGGRTGELFF.

The chain carries TRBV19 and TRBJ1-5; D is uncertain. CDR3 size: 14 residues. CDR1 is LNHDA and CDR2 is SQIVND in the germline V gene (reference sequence). The ends were cut back, 8 bases at V and 0 bases at J, with 11 bases in the middle. Here the CDR3 DNA reads TGTGCCAGTCGGAGCGATTATAGCAATCAGCCCCAGCATTTT. Translation: CASRSDYSNQPQHF.